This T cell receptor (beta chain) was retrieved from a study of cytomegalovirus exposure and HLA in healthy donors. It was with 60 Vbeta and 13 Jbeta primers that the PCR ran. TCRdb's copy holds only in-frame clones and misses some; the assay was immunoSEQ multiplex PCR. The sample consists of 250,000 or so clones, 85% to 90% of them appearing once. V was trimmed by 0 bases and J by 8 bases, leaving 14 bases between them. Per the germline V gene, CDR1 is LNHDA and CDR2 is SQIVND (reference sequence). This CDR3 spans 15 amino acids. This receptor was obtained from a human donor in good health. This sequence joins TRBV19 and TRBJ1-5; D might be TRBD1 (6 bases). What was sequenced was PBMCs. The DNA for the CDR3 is TGTGCCAGTAGTATAGAGGGGGCAGGTGTTGAGCCCCAGCATTTT. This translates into CASSIEGAGVEPQHF.